This TCR beta chain was retrieved from a study of cytomegalovirus exposure and HLA in healthy donors. Study summary: The same platform used for the approximately 700 first-cohort repertoires was also used for the 120 or so validation repertoires, as a later analysis reported.

Notes on this clone: Its antigen is not known.

Study-wide findings and caveats: That first-cohort TCR clusters tended to co-occur in the 100 to 150 validation repertoires was found in a later analysis.

The donors were part of the validation cohort of around 110 subjects. That cohort was separate from the first cohort, which comprised about 670 subjects. Data came from immunoSEQ multiplex PCR; TCRdb stores just in-frame clones and leaves some out. The sample has a few hundred thousand clones, roughly 90% seen once; the top ten hold around 0.34%. V shed 9 bases and J 8 bases; nucleotides not matched to a gene: 9. This CDR3 is 12 amino acids long. The germline CDR1 and CDR2 sequences are SNHLY and FYNNEI. The TCR originated in a young woman in good health and CMV-seronegative. The chain is built from TRBV2 and TRBJ1-1, with TRBD1 matching over 7 bases. The sample comprised PBMCs. The CDR3: CASGQAESEAFF. The CDR3 nucleotides are TGTGCCAGTGGACAGGCCGAAAGCGAAGCTTTCTTT.